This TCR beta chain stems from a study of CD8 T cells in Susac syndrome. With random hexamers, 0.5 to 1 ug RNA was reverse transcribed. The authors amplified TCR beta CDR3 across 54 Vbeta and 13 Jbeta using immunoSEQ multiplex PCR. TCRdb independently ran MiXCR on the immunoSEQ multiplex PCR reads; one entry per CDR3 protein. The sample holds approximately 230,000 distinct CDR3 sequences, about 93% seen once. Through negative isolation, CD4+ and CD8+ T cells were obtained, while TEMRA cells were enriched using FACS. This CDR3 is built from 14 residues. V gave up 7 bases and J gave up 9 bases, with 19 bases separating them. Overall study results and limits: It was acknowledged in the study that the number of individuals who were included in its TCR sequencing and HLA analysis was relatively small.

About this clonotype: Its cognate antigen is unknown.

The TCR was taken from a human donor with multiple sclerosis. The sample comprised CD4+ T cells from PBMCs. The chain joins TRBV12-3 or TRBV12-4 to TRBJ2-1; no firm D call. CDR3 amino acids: CASTLFLGHAEQFF. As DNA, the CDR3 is TGTGCCAGCACCCTCTTCTTGGGCCACGCTGAGCAGTTCTTC.